The 8 T cell receptor beta chains presented below share a single source sample, sequenced in a study of T-cell memory formation after mild COVID-19. Via MiXCR, TCRdb re-called the 5' RACE reads, giving one row per CDR3 protein. There are 280,000 or so distinct CDR3 sequences in the sample; over 7% occur only once, and 20% to 25% lies in the top ten. Sequencing used PBMCs or a T cell subset sorted from them (not recorded which). These receptors all stem from a man younger than 30 who had mild COVID-19 (a few samples of this study predate the infection). Cell type and time point are not known.

This clonotype showed up many times. The chain recombines TRBV7-2 with TRBJ2-2; maybe TRBD2 (6 bases). The CDR3 is made up of 15 amino acids. Trimming removed 5 bases from V and 3 bases from J, with 13 bases in between. CDR1 SGHTA and CDR2 FQGNSA come from the germline V gene. CDR3 amino acids: CASSIATGDTGELFF. CDR3 DNA sequence: TGTGCCAGCAGCATCGCCACGGGGGACACCGGGGAGCTGTTTTTT.

The genes are TRBV19 and TRBJ1-1, with no clear D. The CDR3 runs to 15 residues. Deletions cut 7 bases from V and 5 bases from J, with 20 bases between. The germline CDR1 and CDR2 sequences are LNHDA and SQIVND (reference sequence). DNA for the CDR3: TGTGCCAGTACCCCTGATCCCTGGAGTGGTACTGAAGCTTTCTTT. It yields the protein CASTPDPWSGTEAFF.

There are a few counts of this clonotype. The V gene is TRBV20-1, the J gene TRBJ2-4, with TRBD2 identical over 9 bases. V was clipped by 6 bases and J by 3 bases; unmatched bases: 6. CDR3 length equals 14 residues. Germline CDR1 is DFQATT and CDR2 is SNEGSKA (reference sequence). DNA of the CDR3: TGCAGTGCAAACCTAGCGGGGAACAAAAACATTCAGTACTTC. This gives the protein CSANLAGNKNIQYF.

This clonotype was seen repeatedly, ten times or more. The chain links TRBV5-1 to TRBJ2-7; D is unresolved. CDR1 is SGHRS and CDR2 is YFSETQ in the germline V gene. The CDR3 is made up of 14 amino acids. V was pared by 4 bases and J by 0 bases, with 11 bases between. CDR3 coding DNA: TGCGCCAGCAGCCCCGACTCTACCTCCTACGAGCAGTACTTC. It yields the protein CASSPDSTSYEQYF.

This clonotype has just a few counts. V and J are TRBV20-1 and TRBJ1-3, with D maybe TRBD1 (6 bases). The CDR3 loop spans 14 amino acids. V was cut by 4 bases and J by 0 bases, with 10 bases left in between. Germline-derived CDR1 and CDR2 are DFQATT and SNEGSKA (reference sequence). The CDR3 is CSAIQGSSGNTIYF. CDR3 DNA: TGCAGTGCTATACAGGGTAGCTCTGGAAACACCATATATTTT.

This clonotype turned up a few times. This chain uses TRBV12-3 or TRBV12-4 with TRBJ1-6; 11 nucleotides match TRBD1. The CDR3 runs to 14 residues. J lost 7 bases, V lost 6 bases, and 2 bases had no gene match. CDR3 DNA: TGTGCCAGCAGGGGGGACAGGGGGAATTCACCCCTCCACTTT. Translating gives CASRGDRGNSPLHF.

This clonotype was detected only a few times. The rearrangement joins TRBV18 to TRBJ2-7, with D perhaps being TRBD1 or TRBD2 (6 bases each). CDR1 and CDR2 from the germline V gene are KGHSH and LQKENI. The CDR3 has 17 residues. Between the trimmed V and J ends, which lost 6 bases and 0 bases, there was a span of 21 bases. Written as DNA, the CDR3 is TGTGCCAGCTCCGTGATAGGGGGTACCGGGAGCTCCTACGAGCAGTACGTC. Its translation: CASSVIGGTGSSYEQYV.

The chain uses TRBV7-9 and TRBJ2-3, with TRBD2 as a possible D gene (5 bases). Trimming removed 5 bases from V and 0 bases from J, with 9 bases in between. This CDR3 region has 14 residues. The germline CDR1 and CDR2 sequences are SEHNR and FQNEAQ (reference sequence). Here the CDR3 DNA reads TGTGCCAGCAGCGCGGGCGTCAGCACAGATACGCAGTATTTT. Encoded protein: CASSAGVSTDTQYF.